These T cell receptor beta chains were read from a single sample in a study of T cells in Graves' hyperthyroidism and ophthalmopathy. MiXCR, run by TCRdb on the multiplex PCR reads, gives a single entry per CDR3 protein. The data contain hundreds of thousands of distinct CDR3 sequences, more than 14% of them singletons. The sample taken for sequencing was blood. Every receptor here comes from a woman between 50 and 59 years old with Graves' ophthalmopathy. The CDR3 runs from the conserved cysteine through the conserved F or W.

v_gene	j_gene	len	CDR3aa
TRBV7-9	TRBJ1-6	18	CASSSSGQGARYNSPLHF
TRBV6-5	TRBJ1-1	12	CASSYPDGEAFF
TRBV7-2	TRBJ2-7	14	CASSSVAGGYEQYF
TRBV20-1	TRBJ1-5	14	CSAASGTSNQPQHF
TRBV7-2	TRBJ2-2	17	CASSSRGTGGPVGELFF
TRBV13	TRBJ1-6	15	CASSLGPAGNSPLHF
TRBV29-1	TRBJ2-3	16	CSVARIQRDRTDTQYF
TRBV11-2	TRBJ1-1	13	CASSLAGTLEAFF
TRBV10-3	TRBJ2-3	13	CARSGGATDTQYF
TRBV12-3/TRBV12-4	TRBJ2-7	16	CASSPSDRAISYEQYF
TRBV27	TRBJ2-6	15	CASSYYNSGANVLTF
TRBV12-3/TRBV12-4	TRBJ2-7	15	CASSLGGGRAYEQYF
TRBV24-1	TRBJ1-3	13	CASVGASGNTIYF
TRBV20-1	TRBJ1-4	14	CSARRGGGDEKLFF
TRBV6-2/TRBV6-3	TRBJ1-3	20	CASSYSRVGDRGVSGNTIYF
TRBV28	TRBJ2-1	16	CASRKTSGRWLSEQFF
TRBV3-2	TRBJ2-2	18	CASSRPPGQGARFGELFF
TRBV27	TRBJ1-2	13	CASGEAANYGYTF
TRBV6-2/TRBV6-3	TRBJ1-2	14	CASSPGTGSHGYTF
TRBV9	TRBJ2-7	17	CASSPDPGTGHYVQQYF
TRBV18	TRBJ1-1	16	CASSPGTQRRDTEAFF
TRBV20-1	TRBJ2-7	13	CSAEAGGPNEQYF